This T cell receptor beta chain was captured by sequencing in a study of neurological immune-mediated disorders. Study-wide points: When repertoires were grouped phylogenetically, those of 18 of 34 multiple sclerosis patients fell into one related-CDR3 cluster, a possible signature. Neither clinical nor MRI features were associated with the multiple sclerosis repertoire cluster.

Germline-derived CDR1 and CDR2 are SGHRS and YFSETQ. The CDR3 spans 12 residues. V was trimmed by 1 base and J by 6 bases, leaving 7 bases between them. There are many counts of this clonotype. Its target is not known. The authors made cDNA by 5'RACE with 10-nucleotide random UMIs. One entry per CDR3 protein, called by TCRdb with MiXCR from the 5' RACE reads. The sample carries tens of thousands of distinct CDR3 sequences, 3% to 4% recorded once. The J gene is TRBJ1-1, the V gene TRBV5-1; D ambiguous. The sample comprised PBMCs. This sequence was found in a woman aged 45-65 years with multiple sclerosis. This chain's CDR3 is CASSLNQAEAFF. The DNA of the CDR3 is TGCGCCAGCAGCTTGAACCAAGCTGAAGCTTTCTTT.